The clone carrying this T cell receptor (beta chain) appeared once. The CDR3 contains 18 residues. Measured with immunoSEQ multiplex PCR; TCRdb has only the in-frame clones, and not every one. The table records 68,000 or so clones, 90% to 95% of them present only once. The data are from a study of T cell changes during pregnancy in multiple sclerosis. The gene calls are TRBV1 and TRBJ2-1; the table assigns TRBD1, which was not confirmed against the DNA. TRBV1 is termed a pseudogene. Sequences were derived from peripheral blood, sampled in the second trimester of pregnancy. The sequence came from a female donor in good health, enrolled as a control in a pregnancy study. The CDR3 DNA reads as TGCACCAGCAGCCACGCATCCCTAGACCCCAGGGCTTACAATGAGCAGTTCTTC. Protein sequence: CTSSHASLDPRAYNEQFF.